The clone carrying this TCR beta chain was detected ten times or more. The target antigen is unknown. Researchers made TCR beta libraries by using iRepertoire HTBI primers and running Arm-PCR on CDR3 regions. As handled by the study authors: Analysis of the samples identified approximately 63 TRBV and 15 or so TRBJ segments. One entry per CDR3 protein results from TCRdb running MiXCR on the multiplex PCR reads. In this record, the V and J calls reflect TCRdb's handling and not the investigators' own analysis. The sample has some 470,000 distinct CDR3 sequences, about 22% seen once. CDR3 size: 20 residues. The V segment lost 6 bases and the J segment 2 bases; nucleotides outside the gene matches: 22. Time point specified: persistent/refractory GD, antithyroid drugs over 5 years with positive TRAb. The TCR library was prepared using RNA isolated from PBMCs. This entry is derived from a study of regulatory T cells in long-lasting Graves disease.

Notes on the study in general: Favoring TRBV28, TRBJ1-2 and TRBJ2-5 was a feature seen in persistent disease.

This clonotype was obtained from a female donor with Graves disease. This specimen consisted of peripheral blood mononuclear cells (PBMCs), obtained when the disease was refractory, from a patient treated with antithyroid drugs. The chain is built from TRBV12-3 or TRBV12-4 and TRBJ1-2; 9 bases line up with TRBD1. CDR3 sequence (DNA): TGTGCCAGCAGCCGAATTTGGGAGACGGGACAGGGCCCCGGGAACTATGGCTACACCTTC. Translation gives CASSRIWETGQGPGNYGYTF.